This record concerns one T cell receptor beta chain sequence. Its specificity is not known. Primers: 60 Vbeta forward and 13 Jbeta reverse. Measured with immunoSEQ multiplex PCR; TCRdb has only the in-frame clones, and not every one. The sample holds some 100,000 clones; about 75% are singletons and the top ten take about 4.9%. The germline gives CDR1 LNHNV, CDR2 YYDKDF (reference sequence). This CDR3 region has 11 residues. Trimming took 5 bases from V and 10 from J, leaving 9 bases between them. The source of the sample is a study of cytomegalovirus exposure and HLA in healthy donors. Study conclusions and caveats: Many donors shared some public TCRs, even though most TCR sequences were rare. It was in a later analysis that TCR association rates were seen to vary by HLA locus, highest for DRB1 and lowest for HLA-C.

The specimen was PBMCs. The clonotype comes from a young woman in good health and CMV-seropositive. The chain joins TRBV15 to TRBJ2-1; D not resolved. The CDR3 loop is CATSPSLEQFF. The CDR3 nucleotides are TGTGCCACCAGCCCAAGCTTGGAGCAGTTCTTC.